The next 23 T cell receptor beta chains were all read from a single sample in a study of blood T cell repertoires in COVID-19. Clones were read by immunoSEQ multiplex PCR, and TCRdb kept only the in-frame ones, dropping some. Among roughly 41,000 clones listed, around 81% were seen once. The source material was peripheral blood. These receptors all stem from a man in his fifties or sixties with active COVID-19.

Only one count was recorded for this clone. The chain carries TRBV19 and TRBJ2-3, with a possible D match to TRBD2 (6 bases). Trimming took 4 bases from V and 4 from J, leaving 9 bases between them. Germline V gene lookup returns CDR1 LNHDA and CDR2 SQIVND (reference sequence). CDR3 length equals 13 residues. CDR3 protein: CASSRRVSDTQYF. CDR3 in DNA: TGTGCCAGTAGTAGGAGGGTCTCAGATACGCAGTATTTT.

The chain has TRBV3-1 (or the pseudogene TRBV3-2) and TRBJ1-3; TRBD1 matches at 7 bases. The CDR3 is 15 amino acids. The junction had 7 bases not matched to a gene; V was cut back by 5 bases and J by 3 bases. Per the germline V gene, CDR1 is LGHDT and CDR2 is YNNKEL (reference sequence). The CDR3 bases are TGTGCCAGCAGCATCACAGGGGTGGGTGGAAACACCATATATTTT. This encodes CASSITGVGGNTIYF.

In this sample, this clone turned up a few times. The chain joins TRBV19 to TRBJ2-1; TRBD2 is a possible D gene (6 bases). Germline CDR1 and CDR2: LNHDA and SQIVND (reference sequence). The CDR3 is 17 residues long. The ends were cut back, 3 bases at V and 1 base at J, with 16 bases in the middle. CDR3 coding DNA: TGTGCCAGTAGTATCCTGGAGGGCCGGGGGTCCTACAATGAGCAGTTCTTC. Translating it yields CASSILEGRGSYNEQFF.

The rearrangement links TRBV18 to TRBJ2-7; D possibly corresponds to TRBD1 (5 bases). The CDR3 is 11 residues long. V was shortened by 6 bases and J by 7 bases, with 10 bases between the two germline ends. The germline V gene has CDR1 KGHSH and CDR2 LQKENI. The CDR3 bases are TGTGCCAGCTCTCCGGACATTGAGCAGTACTTC. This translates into CASSPDIEQYF.

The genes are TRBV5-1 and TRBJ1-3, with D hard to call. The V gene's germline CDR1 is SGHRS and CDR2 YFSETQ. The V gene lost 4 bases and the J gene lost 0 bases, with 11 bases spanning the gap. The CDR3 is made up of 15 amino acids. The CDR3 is CASSLGSHSGNTIYF. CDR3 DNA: TGCGCCAGCAGCCTAGGTTCCCACTCTGGAAACACCATATATTTT.

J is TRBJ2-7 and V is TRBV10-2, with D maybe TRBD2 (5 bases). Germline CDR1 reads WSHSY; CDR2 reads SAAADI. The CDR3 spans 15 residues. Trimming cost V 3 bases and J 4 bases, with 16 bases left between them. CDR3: CASSEADLGGYEQYF. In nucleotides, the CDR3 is TGCGCCAGCAGTGAAGCGGACCTCGGTGGGTACGAGCAGTACTTC.

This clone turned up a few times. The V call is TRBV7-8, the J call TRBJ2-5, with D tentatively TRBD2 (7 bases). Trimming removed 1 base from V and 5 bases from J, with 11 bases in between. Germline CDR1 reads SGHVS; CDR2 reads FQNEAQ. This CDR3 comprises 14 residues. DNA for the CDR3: TGTGCCAGCAGCTTAGGGGGGGGCGCGGAGACCCAGTACTTC. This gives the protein CASSLGGGAETQYF.

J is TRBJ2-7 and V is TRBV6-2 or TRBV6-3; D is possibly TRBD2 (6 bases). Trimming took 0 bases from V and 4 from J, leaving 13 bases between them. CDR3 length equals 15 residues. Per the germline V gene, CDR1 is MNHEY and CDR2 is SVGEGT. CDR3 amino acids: CASSYSKEGRYEQYF. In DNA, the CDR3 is TGTGCCAGCAGTTACTCGAAGGAGGGTCGGTACGAGCAGTACTTC.

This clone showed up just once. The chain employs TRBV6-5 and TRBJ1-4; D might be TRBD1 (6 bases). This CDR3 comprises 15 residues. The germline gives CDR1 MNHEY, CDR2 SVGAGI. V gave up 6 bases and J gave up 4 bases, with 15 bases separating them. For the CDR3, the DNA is TGTGCCAGCAGGGGGGGGGCAGCAGTTAATGAAAAACTGTTTTTT. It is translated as CASRGGAAVNEKLFF.

The CDR3 reads CASRPTVPFNYGYTF. The CDR3 DNA reads TGTGCCAGCAGACCGACAGTCCCTTTTAACTATGGCTACACCTTC. The chain carries TRBV27 and TRBJ1-2, with a weak D call TRBD1 (5 bases). Germline V gives CDR1 MNHEY, CDR2 SMNVEV (reference sequence). CDR3 size: 15 residues. V gave up 6 bases and J gave up 1 base, with 15 bases separating them.

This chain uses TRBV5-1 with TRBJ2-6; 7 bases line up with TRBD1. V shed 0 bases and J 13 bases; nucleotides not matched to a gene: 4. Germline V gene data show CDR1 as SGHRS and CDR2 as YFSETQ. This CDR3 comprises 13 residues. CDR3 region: CASSLVPTGVLTF. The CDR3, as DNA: TGCGCCAGCAGCTTGGTGCCGACAGGGGTCCTGACTTTC.

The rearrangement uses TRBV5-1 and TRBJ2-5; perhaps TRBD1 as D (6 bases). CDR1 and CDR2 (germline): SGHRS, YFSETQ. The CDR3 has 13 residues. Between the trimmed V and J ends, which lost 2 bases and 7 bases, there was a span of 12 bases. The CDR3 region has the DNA TGCGCCAGCAGCTTAGACAGGATGGGGACCCAGTACTTC. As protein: CASSLDRMGTQYF.

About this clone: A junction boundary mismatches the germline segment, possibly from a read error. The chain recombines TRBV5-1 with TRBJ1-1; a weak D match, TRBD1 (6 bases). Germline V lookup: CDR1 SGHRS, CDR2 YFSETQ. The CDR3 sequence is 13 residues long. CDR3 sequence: CASRRQENPEVFF. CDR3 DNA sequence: TGCGCCAGCAGACGACAGGAAAACCCAGAAGTTTTCTTT.

The CDR3 loop reads CASTRVGNTIYF. CDR3 nucleotide sequence: TGTGCCAGCACTCGCGTGGGAAACACCATATATTTT. This chain uses TRBV7-8 with TRBJ1-3; D unclear. Deletions cut 7 bases from V and 4 bases from J, with 8 bases between. The CDR3 has 12 amino acids. Germline CDR1 reads SGHVS; CDR2 reads FQNEAQ.

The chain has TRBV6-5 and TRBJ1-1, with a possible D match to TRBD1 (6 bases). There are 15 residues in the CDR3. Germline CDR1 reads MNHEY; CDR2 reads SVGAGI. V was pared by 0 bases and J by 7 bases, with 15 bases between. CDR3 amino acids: CASSYSGQRSDEAFF. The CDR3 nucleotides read TGTGCCAGCAGTTACTCCGGACAGAGAAGTGATGAAGCTTTCTTT.

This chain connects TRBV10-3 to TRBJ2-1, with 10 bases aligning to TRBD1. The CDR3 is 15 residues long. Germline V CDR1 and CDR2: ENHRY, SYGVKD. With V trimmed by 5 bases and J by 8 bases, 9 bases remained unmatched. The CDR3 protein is CAISRPTGGLDEQFF. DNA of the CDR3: TGTGCCATCAGTCGCCCGACAGGGGGCTTAGATGAGCAGTTCTTC.

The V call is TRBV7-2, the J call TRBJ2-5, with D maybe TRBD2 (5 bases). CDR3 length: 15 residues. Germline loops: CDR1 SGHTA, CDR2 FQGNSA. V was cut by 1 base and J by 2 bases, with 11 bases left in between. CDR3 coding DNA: TGTGCCAGCAGCTTAGGAGTTGGCGGGCAAGAGACCCAGTACTTC. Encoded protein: CASSLGVGGQETQYF.

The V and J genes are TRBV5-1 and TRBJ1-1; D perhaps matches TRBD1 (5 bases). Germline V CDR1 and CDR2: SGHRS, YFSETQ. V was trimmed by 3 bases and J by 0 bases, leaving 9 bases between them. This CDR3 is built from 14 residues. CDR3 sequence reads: CASSSGIMNTEAFF. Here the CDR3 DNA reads TGCGCCAGCAGCTCAGGGATCATGAACACTGAAGCTTTCTTT.

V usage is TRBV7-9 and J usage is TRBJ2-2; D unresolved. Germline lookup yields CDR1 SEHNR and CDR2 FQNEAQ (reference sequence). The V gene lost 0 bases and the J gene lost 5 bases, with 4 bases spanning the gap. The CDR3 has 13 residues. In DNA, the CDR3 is TGTGCCAGCAGCTTAGCGCAGACCGGGGAGCTGTTTTTT. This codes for CASSLAQTGELFF. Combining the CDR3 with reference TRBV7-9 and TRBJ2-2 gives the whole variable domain DTGVSQNPRHKITKRGQNVTFRCDPISEHNRLYWYRQTLGQGPEFLTYFQNEAQLEKSRLLSDRFSAERPKGSFSTLEIQRTEQGDSAMYLCASSLAQTGELFFGEGSRLTVL.

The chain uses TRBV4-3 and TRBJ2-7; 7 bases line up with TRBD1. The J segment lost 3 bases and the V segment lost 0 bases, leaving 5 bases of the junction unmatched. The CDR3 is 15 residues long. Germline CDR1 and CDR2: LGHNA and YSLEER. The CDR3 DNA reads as TGCGCCAGCAGCCAAGATCGGGCAGGGGGCTACGAGCAGTACTTC. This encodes CASSQDRAGGYEQYF.

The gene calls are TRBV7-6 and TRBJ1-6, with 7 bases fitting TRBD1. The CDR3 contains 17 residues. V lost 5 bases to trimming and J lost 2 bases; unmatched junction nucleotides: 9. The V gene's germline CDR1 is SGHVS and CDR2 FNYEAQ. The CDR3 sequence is CASSPRTGIAYNSPLHF. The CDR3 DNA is TGTGCCAGCAGCCCACGGACAGGAATCGCCTATAATTCACCCCTCCACTTT.

CDR3 DNA: TGCGCCAGCAGCTTGGTGTCTCATCGGGAAAAACTGTTTTTT. Amino acid sequence: CASSLVSHREKLFF. The rearrangement joins TRBV5-1 to TRBJ1-4; D uncertain. The V and J ends lost 0 bases and 8 bases respectively, with 11 bases between them. Germline V gene lookup returns CDR1 SGHRS and CDR2 YFSETQ. The CDR3 contains 14 residues.

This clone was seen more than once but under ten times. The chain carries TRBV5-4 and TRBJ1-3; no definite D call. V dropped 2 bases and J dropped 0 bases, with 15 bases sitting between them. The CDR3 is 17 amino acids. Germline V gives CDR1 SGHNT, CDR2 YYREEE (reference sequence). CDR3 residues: CASSFQAGFFSGNTIYF. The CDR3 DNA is TGTGCCAGCAGCTTCCAAGCGGGGTTTTTCTCTGGAAACACCATATATTTT.